The 28 T cell receptor beta chains presented below share a single source sample, sequenced in a study of T cell changes during pregnancy in multiple sclerosis (dated by TCRdb to the late 2010s). Receptors were amplified or captured by the immunoSEQ multiplex PCR assay. TCRdb took over this immuneACCESS table, retaining in-frame rearrangements with V and J assigned. Such tables are incomplete; in checked studies, under half of the missing clones stem from an unresolved V gene, and the remainder is unexplained. The sample table holds some 83,000 clones, of which roughly nine tenths were seen once. The top ten hold approximately 3.3% of the sample. The sequences come from PBMCs, collected in the first trimester of pregnancy. The receptor set was obtained from a female donor in good health, serving as a control in a pregnancy study. Some clones in this sample may be carry-over from other donors' samples.

The V gene is TRBV28, the J gene TRBJ2-7; D perhaps matches TRBD2 (6 bases). In germline, CDR1 is MDHEN, CDR2 SYDVKM. The V end lost 7 bases, the J end lost 1 base, and 14 bases lay between the germline ends. This CDR3 has 14 amino acids. The chain's CDR3 is CASNRLAGSYEQYF. The CDR3 bases are TGTGCCAGCAACCGGTTGGCGGGGTCCTACGAGCAGTACTTC.

This clone was seen more than once but under ten times. The V call is TRBV19, the J call TRBJ1-5; D unclear. The V and J ends lost 6 bases and 4 bases respectively, with 13 bases between them. The CDR3 consists of 14 residues. Germline CDR1 LNHDA, CDR2 SQIVND (reference sequence). Here the CDR3 DNA reads TGTGCCAGTAGGGATCCGAGGATTAATCAGCCCCAGCATTTT. As protein: CASRDPRINQPQHF.

This clone was seen a single time. V gene TRBV27 combines with J gene TRBJ1-3; possibly TRBD1 for D (5 bases). V was clipped by 2 bases and J by 3 bases, with 17 bases between them. Germline V gene lookup returns CDR1 MNHEY and CDR2 SMNVEV (reference sequence). There are 17 residues in the CDR3. The DNA for the CDR3 is TGTGCCAGCAGTTTAAAGTCCGCTCTCCAGGGTGGAAACACCATATATTTT. It specifies CASSLKSALQGGNTIYF.

This sequence joins TRBV2 and TRBJ2-2; 8 bases align to TRBD1. CDR1 is SNHLY, CDR2 FYNNEI, per germline. The CDR3 is made up of 15 amino acids. Trimming removed 3 bases from V and 6 bases from J; junction bases left unmatched: 6. CDR3 residues: CASSEWTGSAGELFF. As DNA, the CDR3 is TGTGCCAGCAGTGAGTGGACAGGGAGCGCCGGGGAGCTGTTTTTT.

The chain is built from TRBV5-1 and TRBJ1-1; 8 bases line up with TRBD1. The CDR3 consists of 14 residues. The V and J ends lost 4 bases and 2 bases, in that order; junction bases with no gene match: 4. Looked up from germline, CDR1 is SGHRS and CDR2 is YFSETQ. The CDR3 region has the DNA TGCGCCAGCAGCGCCGGGACAGGAAACACTGAAGCTTTCTTT. This sequence encodes CASSAGTGNTEAFF.

The rearrangement links TRBV28 to TRBJ1-5; the D gene is possibly TRBD1 (5 bases). The CDR3 has 15 residues. The V end lost 7 bases, the J end lost 5 bases, and 18 bases lay between the germline ends. Germline V gene lookup returns CDR1 MDHEN and CDR2 SYDVKM. CDR3 loop: CASNESVGRDQPQHF. CDR3 bases: TGTGCCAGCAACGAATCTGTGGGGCGCGATCAGCCCCAGCATTTT.

This chain links TRBV19 with TRBJ2-7, with D possibly being TRBD1 (5 bases). The CDR3 loop spans 14 amino acids. Trimming cost V 7 bases and J 2 bases, with 15 bases left between them. Germline-derived CDR1 and CDR2 are LNHDA and SQIVND (reference sequence). This chain's CDR3 is CASKVIGDAYEQYF. CDR3 coding DNA: TGTGCCAGTAAGGTTATAGGGGATGCCTACGAGCAGTACTTC.

The genes are TRBV28 and TRBJ2-5; 10 nucleotides match TRBD2. Germline V lookup: CDR1 MDHEN, CDR2 SYDVKM. V was clipped by 5 bases and J by 5 bases; unmatched bases: 17. This CDR3 spans 18 amino acids. CDR3 sequence (DNA): TGTGCCAGCAGTCCCCCGCCTTTGAGCGGGGGGGCCGTTGAGACCCAGTACTTC. Its protein is CASSPPPLSGGAVETQYF.

The V call is TRBV11-2, the J call TRBJ1-1; D is undetermined. V was cut by 3 bases and J by 6 bases, with 17 bases left in between. Germline V CDR1 and CDR2: SGHAT, FQNNGV. The CDR3 is 15 residues long. The CDR3 DNA sequence: TGTGCCAGCAGCTTGACTGCCGGATCATTCGCTGAAGCTTTCTTT. Residues: CASSLTAGSFAEAFF.

This chain connects TRBV27 to TRBJ2-1; 7 positions match TRBD2. The CDR3 extends over 15 amino acids. CDR1 is MNHEY and CDR2 is SMNVEV in the germline V gene (reference sequence). V trimming: 2 bases; J trimming: 4 bases; junction bases outside the gene matches: 5. CDR3 loop: CASSLRSGAYNEQFF. CDR3 bases: TGTGCCAGCAGTTTACGGAGCGGGGCTTACAATGAGCAGTTCTTC.

The gene calls are TRBV7-3 and TRBJ2-7; D is undetermined. V gave up 5 bases and J gave up 2 bases, with 13 bases separating them. CDR1 and CDR2 from the germline V gene are SGHTA and FQGTGA. The CDR3 consists of 14 residues. The CDR3 DNA sequence: TGTGCCAGCAGCCCCCTTGTGAGAGCCTACGAGCAGTACTTC. Residues: CASSPLVRAYEQYF.

The CDR3 bases are TGTGCCAGCAGCGTAGTCCTAGCGGGGGGGCCCGGGGAGCTGTTTTTT. Amino acid sequence: CASSVVLAGGPGELFF. This chain joins TRBV9 and TRBJ2-2, with 12 bases matching TRBD2. This CDR3 has 16 amino acids. CDR1 is SGDLS, CDR2 YYNGEE, per germline. Trimming removed 0 bases from V and 6 bases from J; junction bases left unmatched: 3.

The rearrangement uses TRBV18 and TRBJ2-5; D not resolved. The germline gives CDR1 KGHSH, CDR2 LQKENI. V was trimmed by 3 bases and J by 7 bases, leaving 9 bases between them. The CDR3 contains 12 residues. The CDR3 sequence: CASSPAVRTQYF. CDR3 nucleotide sequence: TGTGCCAGCTCACCCGCTGTTAGGACCCAGTACTTC. The variable domain in full, completed from reference TRBV18 and TRBJ2-5, reads NAGVMQNPRHLVRRRGQEARLRCSPMKGHSHVYWYRQLPEEGLKFMVYLQKENIIDESGMPKERFSAEFPKEGPSILRIQQVVRGDSAAYFCASSPAVRTQYFGPGTRLLVL.

The rearrangement uses TRBV19 and TRBJ1-3; D not resolved. Germline V gene sequence: CDR1 LNHDA, CDR2 SQIVND (reference sequence). V dropped 4 bases and J dropped 0 bases, with 10 bases sitting between them. The CDR3 consists of 15 residues. The CDR3 protein is CASSTGIFSGNTIYF. The CDR3 DNA is TGTGCCAGTAGTACCGGGATCTTCTCTGGAAACACCATATATTTT.

The rearrangement joins TRBV6-1 to TRBJ2-7; 7 positions match TRBD2. The ends lost 1 base at V and 2 bases at J; junction bases unmatched: 8. CDR3 size: 16 residues. Germline V lookup: CDR1 MNHNS, CDR2 SASEGT. The CDR3 spells CASSEGEGTPTYEQYF. The CDR3 DNA reads as TGTGCCAGCAGTGAAGGGGAGGGGACCCCCACCTACGAGCAGTACTTC.

The V and J genes are TRBV28 and TRBJ1-5; no definite D call. Trimming left V 7 bases short and J 2 bases short, with 9 bases between. From germline, CDR1 is MDHEN and CDR2 SYDVKM. The CDR3 loop spans 13 amino acids. CDR3 nucleotide sequence: TGTGCCAGCAACGGGCGGGGCAATCAGCCCCAGCATTTT. Translating it yields CASNGRGNQPQHF.

The chain links TRBV11-2 to TRBJ2-5, with 9 bases lining up with TRBD2. V shed 6 bases, J shed 7 bases, and the junction held 9 bases outside the gene matches. CDR3 length: 14 residues. Germline CDR1 reads SGHAT; CDR2 reads FQNNGV. The chain's CDR3 is CASRPTSGPLTQYF. The CDR3 region has the DNA TGTGCCAGCAGACCTACTAGCGGGCCGCTGACCCAGTACTTC.

This rearrangement joins TRBV29-1 to TRBJ1-5, with 8 bases identical to TRBD1. After removal of 7 bases from V and 3 bases from J, the junction contained 2 bases not matched to a gene. Germline V CDR1 and CDR2: SQVTM, ANQGSEA. The CDR3 loop spans 12 amino acids. The chain's CDR3 is CSEGQANQPQHF. CDR3 sequence (DNA): TGCAGCGAGGGACAGGCCAATCAGCCCCAGCATTTT.

This chain joins TRBV6-4 and TRBJ2-5, with TRBD1 identical over 8 bases. The CDR3 extends over 15 amino acids. Trimming removed 3 bases from V and 4 bases from J; junction bases left unmatched: 7. Germline V gene sequence: CDR1 MRHNA, CDR2 SNTAGT. This chain's CDR3 is CASSEDQGAGETQYF. The CDR3 DNA follows: TGTGCCAGCAGTGAGGATCAGGGGGCTGGAGAGACCCAGTACTTC.

The chain uses TRBV29-1 and TRBJ1-5, with D possibly TRBD1 on 5 matching bases. Germline V CDR1 and CDR2: SQVTM, ANQGSEA. The CDR3 runs to 13 residues. V was pared by 1 base and J by 4 bases, with 8 bases between. The CDR3 bases are TGCAGCGTTGAAGTGGGGGGGAATCAGCCCCAGCATTTT. Protein: CSVEVGGNQPQHF.

The chain combines TRBV5-6 with TRBJ1-6; 10 bases line up with TRBD1. Trimming removed 4 bases from V and 7 bases from J; junction bases left unmatched: 2. CDR1 is SGHDT, CDR2 YYEEEE, per germline. The CDR3 has 14 residues. The CDR3 loop is CASSTTGGNSPLHF. The CDR3 DNA is TGTGCCAGCAGCACGACAGGGGGCAATTCACCCCTCCACTTT. Looking up the rest from reference TRBV5-6 and TRBJ1-6 gives the full variable domain: DAGVTQSPTHLIKTRGQQVTLRCSPKSGHDTVSWYQQALGQGPQFIFQYYEEEERQRGNFPDRFSGHQFPNYSSELNVNALLLGDSALYLCASSTTGGNSPLHFGNGTRLTVT.

V usage is TRBV6-6 and J usage is TRBJ1-6; TRBD1 is a possible D gene (6 bases). This CDR3 region has 14 residues. V gave up 6 bases and J gave up 10 bases, with 16 bases separating them. The V gene's germline CDR1 is MNHNY and CDR2 SVGAGI (reference sequence). DNA of the CDR3: TGTGCCAGCAGACAAACAGGGTACTTATCACCCCTCCACTTT. Translated: CASRQTGYLSPLHF.

This clone has just one count. V usage is TRBV9 and J usage is TRBJ2-2, with TRBD1 identical over 7 bases. The J segment lost 1 base and the V segment lost 2 bases, leaving 2 bases of the junction unmatched. The CDR3 has 15 residues. The germline gives CDR1 SGDLS, CDR2 YYNGEE. The CDR3 here is CASSVRQGNTGELFF. Here the CDR3 DNA reads TGTGCCAGCAGCGTGAGACAGGGGAACACCGGGGAGCTGTTTTTT.

The chain is built from TRBV29-1 and TRBJ1-1, with D possibly TRBD1 on 5 matching bases. Per the germline V gene, CDR1 is SQVTM and CDR2 is ANQGSEA. V was trimmed by 4 bases and J by 0 bases, leaving 15 bases between them. The CDR3 runs to 15 residues. CDR3: CSVGGAGVLNTEAFF. The CDR3 nucleotides are TGCAGCGTTGGGGGCGCTGGGGTCCTGAACACTGAAGCTTTCTTT.

The gene calls are TRBV4-1 and TRBJ1-5, with TRBD1 matching over 8 bases. Germline trimming cut 1 base from V and 6 bases from J; bases unmatched to any gene: 5. Germline V gene data show CDR1 as MGHRA and CDR2 as YSYEKL. The CDR3 contains 15 residues. CDR3 residues: CASSQGDRRGQPQHF. The CDR3 coding sequence is TGCGCCAGCAGCCAAGGGGACAGGAGGGGTCAGCCCCAGCATTTT.

This chain links TRBV28 with TRBJ1-2; weak D call: TRBD1 (5 bases). The germline V and J ends were trimmed by 6 bases and 7 bases, with 12 bases remaining between them. CDR3 length: 12 residues. Germline CDR1 MDHEN, CDR2 SYDVKM. The CDR3 nucleotides are TGTGCCAGCAGACGTCCCGGGGGTGGCTACACCTTC. The encoded protein is CASRRPGGGYTF.

The rearrangement uses TRBV28 and TRBJ2-5; D possibly corresponds to TRBD1 (5 bases). V was clipped by 8 bases and J by 2 bases, with 9 bases between them. From germline, CDR1 is MDHEN and CDR2 SYDVKM. The CDR3 covers 12 residues. This chain's CDR3 is CASLGQQETQYF. Written as DNA, the CDR3 is TGTGCCAGCCTCGGACAACAAGAGACCCAGTACTTC.

The chain employs TRBV5-1 and TRBJ2-1; 10 positions match TRBD2. In germline, CDR1 is SGHRS, CDR2 YFSETQ. Trimming took 0 bases from V and 6 from J; bases not matched to a gene: 3. The CDR3 runs to 15 residues. CDR3 nucleotides: TGCGCCAGCAGCTTGGGAGCGGGAGGGGGCAATGAGCAGTTCTTC. It is translated as CASSLGAGGGNEQFF.